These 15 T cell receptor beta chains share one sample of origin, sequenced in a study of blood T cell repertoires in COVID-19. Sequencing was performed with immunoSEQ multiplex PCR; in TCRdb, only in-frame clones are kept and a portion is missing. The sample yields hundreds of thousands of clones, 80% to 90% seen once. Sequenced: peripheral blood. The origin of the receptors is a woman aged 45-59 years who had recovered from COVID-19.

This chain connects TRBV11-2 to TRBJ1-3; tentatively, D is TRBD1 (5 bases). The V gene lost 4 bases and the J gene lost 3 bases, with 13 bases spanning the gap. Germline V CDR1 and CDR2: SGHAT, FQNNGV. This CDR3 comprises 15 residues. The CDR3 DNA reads TGTGCCAGCAGCTGGAGGATCGGGGGTGGAAACACCATATATTTT. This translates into CASSWRIGGGNTIYF. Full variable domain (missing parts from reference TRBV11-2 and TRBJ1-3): EAGVAQSPRYKIIEKRQSVAFWCNPISGHATLYWYQQILGQGPKLLIQFQNNGVVDDSQLPKDRFSAERLKGVDSTLKIQPAKLEDSAVYLCASSWRIGGGNTIYFGEGSWLTVV.

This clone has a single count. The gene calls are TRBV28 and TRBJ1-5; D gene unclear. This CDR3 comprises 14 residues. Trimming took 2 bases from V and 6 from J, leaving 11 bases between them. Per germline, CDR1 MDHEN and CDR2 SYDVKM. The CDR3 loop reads CASSLITGSQPQHF. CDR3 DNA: TGTGCCAGCAGTTTAATAACGGGATCTCAGCCCCAGCATTTT.

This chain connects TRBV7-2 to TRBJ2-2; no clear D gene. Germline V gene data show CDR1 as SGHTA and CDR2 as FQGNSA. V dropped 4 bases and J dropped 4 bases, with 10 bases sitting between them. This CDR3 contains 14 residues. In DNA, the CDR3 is TGTGCCAGCAGCTCGAACTACCTCACCGGGGAGCTGTTTTTT. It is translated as CASSSNYLTGELFF.

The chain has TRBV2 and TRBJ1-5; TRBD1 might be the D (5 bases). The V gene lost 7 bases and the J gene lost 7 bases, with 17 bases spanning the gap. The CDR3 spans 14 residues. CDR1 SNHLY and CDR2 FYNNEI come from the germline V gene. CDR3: CASTAMQGGQPQHF. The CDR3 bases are TGTGCCAGCACTGCGATGCAGGGAGGCCAGCCCCAGCATTTT.

The CDR3 loop is CASSEGRGNTGELFF. The CDR3 DNA reads as TGCGCCAGCAGTGAGGGCAGGGGAAACACCGGGGAGCTGTTTTTT. The chain couples TRBV10-1 to TRBJ2-2; maybe TRBD1 (6 bases). V gave up 2 bases and J gave up 2 bases, with 9 bases separating them. The CDR3 runs 15 residues. The germline CDR1 and CDR2 sequences are WNHNN and SYGVQD (reference sequence).

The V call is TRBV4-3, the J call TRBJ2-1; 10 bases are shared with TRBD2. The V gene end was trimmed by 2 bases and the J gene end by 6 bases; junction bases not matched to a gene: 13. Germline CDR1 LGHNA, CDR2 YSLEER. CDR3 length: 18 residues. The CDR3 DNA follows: TGCGCCAGCAGCCAAAACGTGGCTAGCGGGAGAGAGGGCAATGAGCAGTTCTTC. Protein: CASSQNVASGREGNEQFF.

The CDR3 nucleotides read TGTGCCAGCAGTTACCATGGGACAGCCGCGATCCTGAACACCGGGGAGCTGTTTTTT. This sequence encodes CASSYHGTAAILNTGELFF. The chain joins TRBV6-2 or TRBV6-3 to TRBJ2-2; 7 bases match TRBD1. The J segment lost 1 base and the V segment lost 2 bases, leaving 13 bases of the junction unmatched. This CDR3 spans 19 amino acids. The germline V gene encodes CDR1 MNHEY and CDR2 SVGEGT.

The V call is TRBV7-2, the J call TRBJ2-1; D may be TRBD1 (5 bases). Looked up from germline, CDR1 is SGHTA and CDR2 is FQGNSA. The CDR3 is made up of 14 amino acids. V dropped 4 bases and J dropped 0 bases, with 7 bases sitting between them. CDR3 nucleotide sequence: TGTGCCAGCAGCTCGGACATCTCCTACAATGAGCAGTTCTTC. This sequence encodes CASSSDISYNEQFF. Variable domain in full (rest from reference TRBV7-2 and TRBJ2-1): GAGVSQSPSNKVTEKGKDVELRCDPISGHTALYWYRQSLGQGLEFLIYFQGNSAPDKSGLPSDRFSAERTGGSVSTLTIQRTQQEDSAVYLCASSSDISYNEQFFGPGTRLTVL.

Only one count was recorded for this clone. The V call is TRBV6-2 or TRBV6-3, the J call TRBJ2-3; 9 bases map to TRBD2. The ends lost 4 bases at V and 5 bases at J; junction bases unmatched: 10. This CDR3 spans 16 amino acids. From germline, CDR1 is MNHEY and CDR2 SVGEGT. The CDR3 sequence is CASSLYIAGDGDTQYF. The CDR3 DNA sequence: TGTGCCAGCAGTTTATACATAGCGGGAGACGGAGATACGCAGTATTTT.

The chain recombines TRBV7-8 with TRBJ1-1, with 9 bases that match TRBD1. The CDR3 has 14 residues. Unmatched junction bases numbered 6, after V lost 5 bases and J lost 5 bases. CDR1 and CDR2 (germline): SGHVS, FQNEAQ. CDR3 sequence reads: CASSQGTGRTEAFF. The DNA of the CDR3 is TGTGCCAGCAGCCAAGGGACAGGGAGGACTGAAGCTTTCTTT.

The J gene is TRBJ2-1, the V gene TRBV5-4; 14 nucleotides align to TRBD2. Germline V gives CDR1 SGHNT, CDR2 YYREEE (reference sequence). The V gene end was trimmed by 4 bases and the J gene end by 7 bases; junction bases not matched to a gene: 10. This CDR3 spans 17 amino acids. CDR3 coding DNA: TGTGCCAGCAGCCACCGGACTAGCGGGGGGCGGGGTAATGAGCAGTTCTTC. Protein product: CASSHRTSGGRGNEQFF.

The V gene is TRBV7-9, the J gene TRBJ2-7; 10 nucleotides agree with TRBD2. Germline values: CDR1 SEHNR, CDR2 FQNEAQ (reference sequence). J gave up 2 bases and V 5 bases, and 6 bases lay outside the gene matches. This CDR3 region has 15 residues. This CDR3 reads CASSRHSGGAYEQYF. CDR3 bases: TGTGCCAGCAGCCGCCACAGCGGGGGGGCCTACGAGCAGTACTTC.

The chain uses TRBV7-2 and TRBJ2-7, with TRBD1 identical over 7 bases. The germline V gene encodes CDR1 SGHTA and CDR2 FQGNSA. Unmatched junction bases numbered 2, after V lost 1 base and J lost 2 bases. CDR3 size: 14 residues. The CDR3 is CASSLGGTAYEQYF. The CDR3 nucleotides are TGTGCCAGCAGCTTAGGAGGGACAGCCTACGAGCAGTACTTC.

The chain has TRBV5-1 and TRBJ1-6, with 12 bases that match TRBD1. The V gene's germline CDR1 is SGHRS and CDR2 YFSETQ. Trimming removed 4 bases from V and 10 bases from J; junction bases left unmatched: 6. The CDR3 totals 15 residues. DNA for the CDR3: TGCGCCAGCAGCCTCCGGGACAGGGGGCGATCACCCCTCCACTTT. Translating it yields CASSLRDRGRSPLHF.

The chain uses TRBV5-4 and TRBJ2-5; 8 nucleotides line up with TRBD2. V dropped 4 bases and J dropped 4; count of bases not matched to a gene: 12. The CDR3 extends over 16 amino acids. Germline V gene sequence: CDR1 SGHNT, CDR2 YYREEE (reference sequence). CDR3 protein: CASSPPQAGGTETQYF. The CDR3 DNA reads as TGTGCCAGCAGCCCCCCCCAGGCGGGAGGCACAGAGACCCAGTACTTC. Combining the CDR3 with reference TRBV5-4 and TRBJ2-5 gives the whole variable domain ETGVTQSPTHLIKTRGQQVTLRCSSQSGHNTVSWYQQALGQGPQFIFQYYREEENGRGNFPPRFSGLQFPNYSSELNVNALELDDSALYLCASSPPQAGGTETQYFGPGTRLLVL.